This T cell receptor beta chain stems from a study of PD-1 blockade in classical Hodgkin lymphoma (dated by TCRdb to 2018 to 2020). Study-level background: Nivolumab dosing was 3 mg/kg intravenously every 2 weeks, continuing until either disease progression or unacceptable toxicity. A peripheral blood immune signature of response to PD-1 blockade in classical Hodgkin lymphoma was defined using TCR beta sequencing and CyTOF. Overall results and qualifications from the work: Baseline TCR diversity was reported as lower in newly diagnosed patients than in healthy donors, and lower still in relapsed/refractory patients. CD4+ but not CD8+ TCR diversity rose significantly by C4D1 (p=0.0027 vs p=0.16), most apparent in complete responders (p=0.02). The study covered only a single clinical trial cohort, and the causes of the repertoire differences, possibly disease activity or prior therapy, were still not defined. Diversity was lower in patients who began nivolumab less than 1 year after ASCT, so these patients were left out of later analyses to avoid confounding by immune reconstitution. Among trial patients, those achieving complete response had baseline diversity similar to that of newly diagnosed patients, while diversity was significantly lower in partial responders and progressors.

Details on this clone: The specificity of this receptor is unknown. No base qualities exist here, and no much larger clone lies one base off it.

CDR3 length: 14 amino acids, cysteine to phenylalanine. Of the read, only the CDR3 DNA is kept; its 42 bases are in frame from base 1. Between the V and J ends, shortened by 3 bases and 4 bases respectively, the junction contains 9 bases. The CDR1 and CDR2 encoded by the germline V gene are ENHRY and SYGVKD. The sample's time point label is to be understood as: cycle 2 day 1 (C2D1) of nivolumab. Relapse after autologous stem cell transplantation had occurred in all trial patients, and cohorts A, B and C were distinguished by prior brentuximab vedotin exposure. The trial cohort was composed of about 58 patients with relapsed/refractory classical Hodgkin lymphoma, for whom complete response, partial response or progressive disease was recorded as best overall response. In the multi-cohort phase II CheckMate 205 trial, trial patients received single-agent nivolumab. An independent review committee assessed best overall response by applying the 2007 International Working Group response criteria. Trial PBMCs were collected immediately before nivolumab initiation (C1D1) and during therapy at cycle 2 day 1 and cycle 4 day 1. Peripheral blood was collected in 8 mL Vacutainer Cell Preparation Tubes, from which PBMCs were isolated by centrifugation and then cryopreserved.

The Qiagen DNeasy kit was used to extract genomic DNA from unsorted PBMCs and from the negatively selected CD4+ and CD8+ fractions. Amplification of TCR beta CDR3 regions was done by immunoSEQ multiplex PCR with primers that anneal to V and J segments. Amplification bias was minimized using a synthetic immune receptor repertoire, and residual bias was removed computationally after sequencing. The paper's processing steps were these. Repertoire diversity was quantified as the Shannon entropy index using custom Python scripts. Unsorted, CD4+ and CD8+ repertoires were examined separately, except in combined analyses, for which CD4+ and CD8+ sequences were merged in silico. Clonal expansion was defined as a frequency increase of at least 2-fold after treatment compared with C1D1, and clones undetected at baseline were assigned a pseudocount of 0.5. Singleton clones were defined as clones with 0 or 1 copy at C1D1, and non-singleton clones were defined as clones with 2 or more copies. Clones expanded in unsorted samples were labelled as CD4+, CD8+ or unknown by matching protein sequences in sorted samples from the same patient. Wilcoxon tests on paired samples were used to test changes in diversity from C1D1 to C4D1. As stored in TCRdb, this immuneACCESS dataset retains in-frame rearrangements with V and J assigned. A fraction of the clones does not appear; measured against another copy, unresolved V genes explain less than half of the discrepancy, and the remainder lacks a known reason. Clone size and V and J calls were adopted from that table, with D and trimming inferred from the DNA. The sample table records about 150,000 clones; 78% of these occur just once. The top ten hold about 9% of the sample.

The chain is assembled from TRBV10-3 and TRBJ1-4; TRBD1 might be the D gene, on 5 matching bases. This receptor was identified in a human donor with classical Hodgkin lymphoma. The sample in question was peripheral blood mononuclear cells (PBMCs), obtained before the second cycle of nivolumab. The CDR3 in this case is CAISDRDGNEKLFF. The nucleotide sequence is TGTGCCATCAGTGACAGGGATGGTAATGAAAAACTGTTTTTT.